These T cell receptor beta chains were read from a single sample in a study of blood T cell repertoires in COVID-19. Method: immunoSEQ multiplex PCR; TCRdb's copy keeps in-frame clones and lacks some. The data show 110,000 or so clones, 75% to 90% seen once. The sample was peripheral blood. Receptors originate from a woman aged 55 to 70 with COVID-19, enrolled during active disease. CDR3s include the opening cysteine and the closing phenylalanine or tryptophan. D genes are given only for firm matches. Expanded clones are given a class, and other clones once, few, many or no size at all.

TGCGCCAGCAGCTGGAGGGGACTAGCGGGGGAAGAGACCCAGTACTTC CASSWRGLAGEETQYF 16 TRBD2 TRBV5-1 . TRBJ2-5
TGTGCCAGCAGCTTTTCCATCGACGGGAATGGCTACACCTTC CASSFSIDGNGYTF 14 . TRBV7-9 few TRBJ1-2
TGTGCCAGTAGTATCGGTCCCGTGGCTTTCTTT CASSIGPVAFF 11 . TRBV19 . TRBJ1-1
TGTGCCAGCAGCTTACCGGGGGGGGAGCGGGGCCAGCCCCAGCATTTT CASSLPGGERGQPQHF 16 . TRBV5-8 . TRBJ1-5
TGTGCCAGCAGCCCCCGTACTAGCGGGGCCGAGCAGTACTTC CASSPRTSGAEQYF 14 TRBD2 TRBV9 . TRBJ2-7
TGTGCCAGCAGCACGGCGGGGGTCGGCAGCTCCTACGAGCAGTACTTC CASSTAGVGSSYEQYF 16 TRBD2 TRBV7-9 . TRBJ2-7
TGTGCCAGCAGCCAAGATACAGGGTCTTGGAACGAGCAGTACTTC CASSQDTGSWNEQYF 15 . TRBV3-1/TRBV3-2 . TRBJ2-7
TGCGCCAGCAGCTACCGGACAGGCGTTACCTACGAGCAGTACTTC CASSYRTGVTYEQYF 15 TRBD1 TRBV5-1 . TRBJ2-7
TGTGCCAGCAGTGTGACAGTCTATGGCTACACCTTC CASSVTVYGYTF 12 . TRBV28 . TRBJ1-2
TGTGCCAGCAGTCCCCGGGACAGGGCTGGAAACACCATATATTTT CASSPRDRAGNTIYF 15 TRBD1 TRBV28 . TRBJ1-3
TGTGCCTGGAGTGTACCCGGGACAGGGACATATGGCTACACCTTC CAWSVPGTGTYGYTF 15 TRBD1 TRBV30 . TRBJ1-2
TGTGCCAGCTCACCACCATTCTTACTTGGGGGGGACTATGGCTACACCTTC CASSPPFLLGGDYGYTF 17 . TRBV18 . TRBJ1-2
TGTGCCAGCAGCCGGGACAGCCTGGAGACAGATACGCAGTATTTT CASSRDSLETDTQYF 15 TRBD1 TRBV7-8 few TRBJ2-3
TGTGCCAGCAGCCTAGGCCTAGAGCCCCAGCATTTT CASSLGLEPQHF 12 . TRBV2 . TRBJ1-5
TGTGCCAGCAGCAATGCCCCGGGACAGGAACATTGCCATAATTCACCCCTCCACTTT CASSNAPGQEHCHNSPLHF 19 . TRBV21-1 few TRBJ1-6
TGTGCCAGCAGCTTACAGACAGCGACCCCCTACGAGCAGTACTTC CASSLQTATPYEQYF 15 . TRBV7-3 . TRBJ2-7
TGTGCCAGCAAGCCACAGGGGCCTGAAGCTTTCTTT CASKPQGPEAFF 12 TRBD1 TRBV12-3/TRBV12-4 . TRBJ1-1
TGTGCCAGCAGCTTCGGAGACACTGAAGCTTTCTTT CASSFGDTEAFF 12 . TRBV7-8 . TRBJ1-1
TGCGCCAGCAGCCTCCGTCCGAGCACAGATACGCAGTATTTT CASSLRPSTDTQYF 14 . TRBV4-3 . TRBJ2-3
TGTGCCAGCAGCCCCGGACAGTCCACCGGGGAGCTGTTTTTT CASSPGQSTGELFF 14 . TRBV5-4 . TRBJ2-2
TGTGCCAGCAGTTTACCGCATAAGCGGACTGAAGCTTTCTTT CASSLPHKRTEAFF 14 . TRBV27 . TRBJ1-1
TGTGCCTGGAGCACAGGTAGTGTGGATGGCTACACCTTC CAWSTGSVDGYTF 13 . TRBV30 . TRBJ1-2
TGTGCCAGCAGCGTAGGGGACAATGGCAATCAGCCCCAGCATTTT CASSVGDNGNQPQHF 15 . TRBV9 . TRBJ1-5
TGTGCCAGCACACTAACCGGGACACCTAATGAAAAACTGTTTTTT CASTLTGTPNEKLFF 15 . TRBV7-9 once TRBJ1-4
TGTGCCAGCAGTTACTCGGGGCCCTATAGCAATCAGCCCCAGCATTTT CASSYSGPYSNQPQHF 16 . TRBV6-5 . TRBJ1-5
TGTGCCAGCAGCCCACGTGGAGTTCCAGAGACCCAGTACTTC CASSPRGVPETQYF 14 . TRBV21-1 . TRBJ2-5
TGCGCCAGCAGCCAGGGACAGGGGGCGCGGGGCTACACCTTC CASSQGQGARGYTF 14 TRBD1 TRBV5-1 once TRBJ1-2